What follows is one TCR beta chain and its context. The antigen is unknown. This entry belongs to a study of cytomegalovirus exposure and HLA in healthy donors. General study points: It was only CMV serostatus that was available as immune exposure information. Rarity characterized most TCR sequences, yet some public TCRs appeared in many donors. Previously analyzed data showed that most TCR beta V segments were productive at a frequency of about 90% or about 30%.

The PCR was carried out with 60 Vbeta primers and 13 Jbeta primers. Profiled with immunoSEQ multiplex PCR; TCRdb holds only in-frame clones, not every one. The table has roughly 120,000 clones, over 60% seen once. The CDR3 is 18 amino acids. Per the germline V gene, CDR1 is LNHDA and CDR2 is SQIVND (reference sequence). Germline trimming cut 1 base from V and 2 bases from J; bases unmatched to any gene: 12. Though nominally healthy at sampling, donors likely had unrecorded immune exposures. Sequenced input: PBMCs. The clonotype comes from a man in his sixties in good health and CMV-seropositive. V and J are TRBV19 and TRBJ2-3, with TRBD2 matching over 7 bases. The CDR3 sequence is CASSIGYGGGRDTDTQYF. CDR3 DNA sequence: TGTGCCAGTAGTATAGGGTACGGCGGGGGACGTGACACAGATACGCAGTATTTT. Full variable domain (missing parts from reference TRBV19 and TRBJ2-3): DGGITQSPKYLFRKEGQNVTLSCEQNLNHDAMYWYRQDPGQGLRLIYYSQIVNDFQKGDIAEGYSVSREKKESFPLTVTSAQKNPTAFYLCASSIGYGGGRDTDTQYFGPGTRLTVL.